The following is a TCR beta chain sequence with its context. What it recognizes is unknown. These data originate in a study of cytomegalovirus exposure and HLA in healthy donors. The wider study: HLA-typed donors were the source of approximately 85 million unique TCRs held in an early data release. Study-level findings and limits: It is likely that the observed cluster of highly shared sequence variants was a sequencing artifact. Rarity held for most TCR sequences, but there were some public TCRs that occurred in many donors. Later analysis showed TCR association rates varying by HLA locus, highest for DRB1 and lowest for HLA-C.

The PCR employed 60 Vbeta primers together with 13 Jbeta primers. Only in-frame clones appear in the TCRdb table, and some are missing; sequencing was by immunoSEQ multiplex PCR. The table lists 50,000 or so clones, with around 2.1% in the top ten. CDR1 SEHNR and CDR2 FQNEAQ come from the germline V gene (reference sequence). The V and J ends lost 5 bases and 2 bases respectively, with 7 bases between them. The CDR3 contains 12 residues. The specimen was PBMCs. This chain uses TRBV7-9 with TRBJ2-7, with D uncertain. The source is a woman in her late teens or twenties in good health and CMV-seronegative. This CDR3 reads CASSPHAYEQYF. For the CDR3, the DNA is TGTGCCAGCAGCCCACACGCCTACGAGCAGTACTTC.